This TCR beta chain was captured in a study of vaccination effects on CD4 cells after COVID-19. Study-wide context: Either the mRNA-1273 or the BNT162b2 vaccine was given to participants as two doses. General study findings and limits: Healthy vaccinees' vaccine-induced clones included only 1 of 255 that recognized common cold coronaviruses.

Repertoires were generated with immunoSEQ multiplex PCR, while TCRdb's copy carries only in-frame clones and drops some. The sample has 30,000 to 45,000 clones; approximately 70% are singletons. Worth noting for this clone: Its antigen is unidentified.

Expansion with viral peptide pools was applied to antigen-specific CD4+ T cells by the ViraFEST assay prior to sequencing. The culture ran for about 11 days, and then CD4+ T cells were isolated. Nobody among the vaccine recipients had prior SARS-CoV-2 infection (nucleocapsid antibodies were negative). The sequence was obtained from a human donor who received a COVID-19 vaccine. The sample in question was CD4+ T cells from PBMCs cultured with SARS-CoV-2 spike peptides, obtained before COVID-19 vaccination.

The CDR3 coding sequence is TGTGCCAGCAGCTTAGGGACGGCGGGGGGGAGCCGAGATACGCAGTATTTT. It codes for CASSLGTAGGSRDTQYF. The rearrangement uses TRBV7-2 and TRBJ2-3; 9 nucleotides agree with TRBD2. The length of the CDR3 is 17 residues. J was trimmed by 5 bases and V by 1 base; bases with no gene match: 10. The germline gives CDR1 SGHTA, CDR2 FQGNSA.